Listed here are 5 T cell receptor beta chains from one sample, sequenced in a study of blood T cell repertoires in COVID-19. Profiling relied on immunoSEQ multiplex PCR, and the TCRdb table lists in-frame clones only, not all of them. The table includes about 76,000 clones, more than 75% detected once. Sequences were obtained from peripheral blood. These receptors originate from a man between 60 and 75 years old with COVID-19, enrolled during active disease.

The chain combines TRBV5-1 with TRBJ2-7, with D unresolved. The CDR3 totals 14 residues. Trimming cost V 1 base and J 2 bases, with 10 bases left between them. Germline CDR1 reads SGHRS; CDR2 reads YFSETQ. The CDR3 DNA sequence: TGCGCCAGCAGCTTGACAAGTACGACCTACGAGCAGTACTTC. This encodes CASSLTSTTYEQYF.

The sample holds one count of this clone. This rearrangement joins TRBV28 to TRBJ2-6; D call uncertain. CDR3 length: 15 amino acids. The germline V and J ends were trimmed by 4 bases and 2 bases, with 9 bases remaining between them. Germline lookup yields CDR1 MDHEN and CDR2 SYDVKM. CDR3 region: CASSSLRTGANVLTF. As DNA, the CDR3 is TGTGCCAGCAGTTCTCTCAGGACTGGGGCCAACGTCCTGACTTTC.

This clone was counted ten times or more. The sample contains more than one DNA sequence encoding this CDR3. The rearrangement joins TRBV7-3 to TRBJ2-2; 8 nucleotides match TRBD2. This CDR3 is 16 amino acids long. Germline CDR1 is SGHTA and CDR2 is FQGTGA. V was pared by 5 bases and J by 6 bases, with 11 bases of the junction left unmatched. The CDR3 loop is CASSPTGGDYPGELFF. In nucleotides, the CDR3 is TGTGCCAGCAGCCCTACGGGGGGGGATTATCCCGGGGAGCTGTTTTTT.

The CDR3 DNA reads as TGTGCCTCTCAGGCGCAAGAGACCCAGTACTTC. Translated: CASQAQETQYF. This chain connects TRBV30 to TRBJ2-5, with D uncertain. With 7 bases removed from V and 2 bases from J, the gap between germline ends came to 8 bases. CDR3 length equals 11 residues. In germline, CDR1 is GTSNPN, CDR2 SVGIG (reference sequence).

The CDR3 DNA sequence: TGTGCCAGCAGAGCAGCGGGACCCACGACTGAAGCTTTCTTT. This gives the protein CASRAAGPTTEAFF. The rearrangement uses TRBV6-5 and TRBJ1-1, with D possibly TRBD1 on 5 matching bases. CDR1 and CDR2 (germline): MNHEY, SVGAGI. The ends were cut back, 6 bases at V and 5 bases at J, with 16 bases in the middle. This CDR3 is built from 14 residues.